The next 11 T cell receptor beta chains were all read from a single sample in a study of blood T cell repertoires in COVID-19 (dated by TCRdb to about 2020). Libraries were built with the immunoSEQ multiplex PCR assay. In its TCRdb copy, this immuneACCESS table keeps in-frame sequences only and misses some clones. Where compared with another copy, unresolved V genes explain less than half of these, and the others have no known cause. This sample comprises some 130,000 clones, approximately 90% of them detected only once. The ten largest account for around 2.9% of the sample. Material for sequencing was peripheral blood. These TCRs come from a man aged 60 to 69 with active or convalescent COVID-19.

The chain links TRBV4-3 to TRBJ2-3; 8 nucleotides match TRBD2. This CDR3 is 17 amino acids long. With 1 base clipped from V and 2 bases from J, the junction kept 8 bases outside the gene matches. CDR1 and CDR2 from the germline V gene are LGHNA and YSLEER. The CDR3: CASSQASAGGTTDTQYF. DNA of the CDR3: TGCGCCAGCAGCCAAGCCAGCGCGGGAGGCACCACAGATACGCAGTATTTT.

The chain uses TRBV6-1 and TRBJ2-6; no clear D gene. This CDR3 comprises 14 residues. Germline V gene data show CDR1 as MNHNS and CDR2 as SASEGT. V lost 5 bases, J lost 2 bases, and 7 bases lay in between. CDR3 sequence reads: CASSLAPGANVLTF. For the CDR3, the DNA is TGTGCCAGCAGTTTAGCTCCTGGGGCCAACGTCCTGACTTTC.

The rearrangement uses TRBV10-3 and TRBJ2-3, with 11 bases aligning to TRBD2. Germline-derived CDR1 and CDR2 are ENHRY and SYGVKD. After removal of 3 bases from V and 5 bases from J, the junction contained 13 bases not matched to a gene. This CDR3 region has 18 residues. CDR3 sequence: CAISELAGVVSSGDTQYF. As DNA, the CDR3 is TGTGCCATCAGTGAACTAGCGGGGGTAGTAAGTTCTGGAGATACGCAGTATTTT.

This rearrangement joins TRBV19 to TRBJ1-6, with 10 bases identical to TRBD1. The V gene end was trimmed by 10 bases and the J gene end by 3 bases; junction bases not matched to a gene: 6. This CDR3 contains 15 residues. Germline V gene data show CDR1 as LNHDA and CDR2 as SQIVND (reference sequence). The CDR3 DNA sequence: TGTGCCACCCAGACAGGGGGCGACTATAATTCACCCCTCCACTTT. Its protein product is CATQTGGDYNSPLHF.

The CDR3, as DNA: TGTGCCAGCAGCTTACAACAAGACAATGAGCAGTTCTTC. Translating it yields CASSLQQDNEQFF. This chain connects TRBV7-2 to TRBJ2-1; D uncertain. Per the germline V gene, CDR1 is SGHTA and CDR2 is FQGNSA. V gave up 2 bases and J gave up 5 bases, with 7 bases separating them. CDR3 length: 13 residues.

V is TRBV6-2 or TRBV6-3 and J is TRBJ1-2; D is undetermined. V lost 5 bases, J lost 4 bases, and 8 bases lay in between. CDR3 length equals 12 residues. The germline gives CDR1 MNHEY, CDR2 SVGEGT. As DNA, the CDR3 is TGTGCCAGCAGTCCCGGTCTCTATGGCTACACCTTC. This sequence encodes CASSPGLYGYTF.

The chain recombines TRBV6-2 or TRBV6-3 with TRBJ2-3; weak D call: TRBD2 (6 bases). Germline lookup yields CDR1 MNHEY and CDR2 SVGEGT. The length of the CDR3 is 15 residues. V lost 2 bases and J lost 0, with 9 bases in between. CDR3 sequence reads: CASSYGTGSTDTQYF. The CDR3 DNA reads TGTGCCAGCAGTTACGGGACTGGAAGCACAGATACGCAGTATTTT.

The genes are TRBV7-8 and TRBJ2-7; 9 bases agree with TRBD1. The CDR3 sequence is 14 residues long. Losses at the gene ends were 5 bases for V and 7 bases for J; bases not matched to a gene: 9. Looked up from germline, CDR1 is SGHVS and CDR2 is FQNEAQ. The CDR3 here is CASSLRDRDEEQYF. CDR3 DNA sequence: TGTGCCAGCAGCCTCCGGGACAGGGATGAAGAGCAGTACTTC.

The rearrangement joins TRBV9 to TRBJ2-3; D unresolved. The CDR3 sequence is 14 residues long. Trimming removed 6 bases from V and 1 base from J, with 12 bases in between. Looked up from germline, CDR1 is SGDLS and CDR2 is YYNGEE. The CDR3 coding sequence is TGTGCCAGCACCCGTTTGCCGGGCACAGATACGCAGTATTTT. Residues: CASTRLPGTDTQYF.

This chain links TRBV19 with TRBJ1-1, with 8 bases lining up with TRBD1. V shed 1 base and J 7 bases; nucleotides not matched to a gene: 8. The CDR3 has 15 residues. Germline V gene data show CDR1 as LNHDA and CDR2 as SQIVND (reference sequence). The CDR3 reads CASSIVSGTGVEAFF. CDR3 bases: TGTGCCAGTAGTATAGTCTCCGGGACAGGCGTTGAAGCTTTCTTT.

The rearrangement uses TRBV7-9 and TRBJ2-7; 7 positions agree with TRBD1. The junction had 6 bases not matched to a gene; V was cut back by 4 bases and J by 3 bases. The germline V gene encodes CDR1 SEHNR and CDR2 FQNEAQ (reference sequence). The CDR3 is 14 residues long. As DNA, the CDR3 is TGTGCCAGCAGCTATTACGGACAGGACTACGAGCAGTACTTC. It yields the protein CASSYYGQDYEQYF.